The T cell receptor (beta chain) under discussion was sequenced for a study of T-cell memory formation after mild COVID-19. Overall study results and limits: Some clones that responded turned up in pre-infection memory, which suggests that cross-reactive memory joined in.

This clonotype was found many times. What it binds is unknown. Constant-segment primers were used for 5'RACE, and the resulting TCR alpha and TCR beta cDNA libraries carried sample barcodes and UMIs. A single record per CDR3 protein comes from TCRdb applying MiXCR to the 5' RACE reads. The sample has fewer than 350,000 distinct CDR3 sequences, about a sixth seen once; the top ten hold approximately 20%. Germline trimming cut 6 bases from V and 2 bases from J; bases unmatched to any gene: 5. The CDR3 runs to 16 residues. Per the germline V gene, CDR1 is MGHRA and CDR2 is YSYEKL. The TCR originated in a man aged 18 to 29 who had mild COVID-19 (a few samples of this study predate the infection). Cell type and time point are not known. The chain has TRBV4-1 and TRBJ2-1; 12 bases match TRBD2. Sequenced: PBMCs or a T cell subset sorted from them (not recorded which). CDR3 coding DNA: TGCGCCAGCAGTAGACTAGCGGGGGTAACCTACAATGAGCAGTTCTTC. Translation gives CASSRLAGVTYNEQFF.